Listed below are T cell receptor beta chains from one sample, sequenced in a study of post-analysis software for immune sequencing data. TCRdb reanalysed the PCR reads using MiXCR and keeps one entry per CDR3 protein. The table lists roughly 600,000 distinct CDR3 sequences, about 44% of them singletons. Sequencing was performed on blood. These receptor sequences come from a girl between 5 and 17 years old with multiple sclerosis. CDR3s include the opening cysteine and the closing phenylalanine or tryptophan. D genes are given only for firm matches. Clone size is given for some rows only: seen once, a few or many times, or a class if the clone is expanded.

j_call,d_call,clone_size,v_call,cdr3_aa,cdr3_nt
TRBJ2-1,TRBD2,NA,TRBV20-1,CSARGGVSSYNEQFF,TGCAGTGCCCGGGGGGGAGTGAGCTCCTACAATGAGCAGTTCTTC
TRBJ1-1,NA,few,TRBV3-1,CASSQGGTHLQNTEAFF,TGTGCCAGCAGCCAAGGTGGGACCCACCTCCAGAACACTGAAGCTTTCTTT
TRBJ2-3,NA,NA,TRBV24-1,CATSASAVTDTQYF,TGTGCCACCAGTGCGTCGGCGGTCACAGATACGCAGTATTTT
TRBJ2-3,TRBD1,few,TRBV5-1,CASSPGQGLDTQYF,TGCGCCAGCAGCCCCGGACAGGGGTTAGATACGCAGTATTTT
TRBJ1-1,TRBD1,NA,TRBV19,CASSPGQTLNTEAFF,TGCGCCAGTAGCCCGGGACAGACCTTGAACACTGAAGCTTTCTTT
TRBJ2-5,NA,few,TRBV5-1,CASGGTDSRETQYF,TGCGCCAGCGGTGGGACTGATAGTAGGGAGACCCAGTACTTC
TRBJ2-1,TRBD2,NA,TRBV5-4,CASSLPMGSGSYNEQFF,TGTGCCAGCAGCTTGCCCATGGGTAGCGGGTCCTACAATGAGCAGTTCTTC
TRBJ2-7,NA,few,TRBV27,CASSSTRFVNEQYF,TGTGCCAGCAGTTCAACCCGTTTTGTTAACGAGCAGTACTTC
TRBJ2-1,NA,once,TRBV2,CASSAEGGGGYEQFF,TGTGCCAGCAGTGCCGAGGGGGGAGGTGGCTATGAGCAGTTCTTC
TRBJ2-5,NA,few,TRBV24-1,CATSDSLRREQYF,TGTGCCACCAGTGATTCGCTGAGGAGGGAGCAGTACTTC
TRBJ2-7,TRBD2,NA,TRBV9,CASSSGGARSHEQYF,TGTGCCAGCAGCTCGGGGGGGGCTCGGAGCCACGAGCAGTACTTC
TRBJ2-3,TRBD2,NA,TRBV20-1,CSTTSGRTDTQYF,TGCAGTACGACTAGCGGGAGAACAGATACGCAGTATTTT
TRBJ2-7,NA,NA,TRBV7-2,CASSFLGGPYEQYF,TGTGCCAGCAGCTTCTTGGGGGGCCCCTACGAGCAGTACTTC
TRBJ2-5,TRBD1,few,TRBV10-1,CASAETGTQETQYF,TGCGCCAGCGCCGAGACAGGGACCCAAGAGACCCAGTACTTC
TRBJ1-2,NA,NA,TRBV5-5,CASSPLGHPPLDGYTF,TGTGCCAGCAGCCCCCTTGGACACCCACCTCTGGATGGCTACACCTTC
TRBJ2-7,NA,few,TRBV4-1,CASSQPRNSYEQYF,TGCGCCAGCAGCCAACCCCGGAACTCCTACGAGCAGTACTTC
TRBJ2-1,TRBD2,NA,TRBV20-1,CSARVSGGYNEQFF,TGCAGTGCTAGAGTTAGCGGGGGGTACAATGAGCAGTTCTTC
TRBJ1-5,NA,many,TRBV7-6,CASSANSNQPQHF,TGTGCCAGCAGCGCAAATAGCAATCAGCCCCAGCATTTT
TRBJ2-1,TRBD1,NA,TRBV6-4,CASSETGEDNEQFF,TGTGCCAGCTCCGAGACAGGGGAGGACAATGAGCAGTTCTTC
TRBJ1-2,NA,NA,TRBV20-1,CSADGRQFDYGYTF,TGCAGTGCTGACGGGCGGCAGTTTGACTATGGCTACACCTTC
TRBJ2-5,TRBD2,few,TRBV9,CASSVEGTSTQETQYF,TGTGCCAGCAGCGTAGAGGGGACTAGCACCCAAGAGACCCAGTACTTC
TRBJ2-1,TRBD2,NA,TRBV13,CASSTGLAGAGEQFF,TGTGCCAGCAGCACCGGACTAGCGGGAGCTGGTGAGCAGTTCTTC
TRBJ2-5,NA,NA,TRBV4-1,CASSQDGTQETQYF,TGCGCCAGCAGCCAAGACGGGACCCAAGAGACCCAGTACTTC
TRBJ2-1,TRBD1,NA,TRBV2,CASSLSLQGEDTGEQFF,TGTGCCAGCAGTCTATCTTTACAGGGGGAAGATACGGGTGAGCAGTTCTTC
TRBJ2-1,NA,NA,TRBV9,CASSVGFAGLEQFF,TGTGCCAGCAGCGTAGGGTTCGCGGGGCTTGAGCAGTTCTTC
TRBJ1-1,NA,NA,TRBV5-1,CASSLRGTGGTEAFF,TGCGCCAGCAGCTTGCGGGGGACGGGCGGCACTGAAGCTTTCTTT
TRBJ2-1,NA,few,TRBV5-1,CASRHTSTGDEQFF,TGCGCCAGCAGACACACATCTACGGGGGATGAGCAGTTCTTC
TRBJ2-5,NA,NA,TRBV9,CASSRIGETQYF,TGTGCCAGCAGCCGAATCGGTGAGACCCAGTACTTC
TRBJ1-1,NA,NA,TRBV29-1,CSVRGGRMNTEAFF,TGCAGCGTTCGGGGGGGCCGGATGAACACTGAAGCTTTCTTT
TRBJ2-3,NA,NA,TRBV2,CASSEVVVTDTQYF,TGTGCCAGCAGCGAAGTCGTGGTGACAGATACGCAGTATTTT
TRBJ2-3,TRBD2,few,TRBV5-1,CASSLDPGLEVTQYF,TGCGCCAGCAGCTTGGATCCGGGACTAGAGGTTACGCAGTATTTT
TRBJ2-2,NA,NA,TRBV7-3,CASSPTGPNGELFF,TGTGCCAGCAGCCCCACCGGGCCCAACGGGGAGCTGTTTTTT
TRBJ2-7,NA,NA,TRBV10-3,CAISDHGTVSSYEQYF,TGTGCCATCAGTGACCATGGGACCGTGAGTTCCTACGAGCAGTACTTC
TRBJ2-3,TRBD2,few,TRBV20-1,CSARVQAGGHTQYF,TGCAGTGCTAGAGTTCAAGCGGGGGGCCATACGCAGTATTTT
TRBJ1-2,NA,NA,TRBV6-5,CASSYGAGDYGYTF,TGTGCCAGCAGTTACGGGGCCGGAGACTATGGCTACACCTTC
TRBJ2-7,TRBD2,once,TRBV5-1,CASSLGREGAEQYF,TGCGCCAGCAGCTTAGGCAGGGAGGGTGCCGAGCAGTACTTC
TRBJ2-5,NA,many,TRBV12-3/TRBV12-4,CASSLVRETQYF,TGTGCCAGCAGTTTAGTACGTGAGACCCAGTACTTC
TRBJ2-3,TRBD2,few,TRBV6-1,CASSGTSGGAALDTQYF,TGTGCCAGCAGTGGGACTAGCGGGGGGGCTGCCCTAGATACGCAGTATTTT